This T cell receptor beta chain originates from a study of cytomegalovirus exposure and HLA in healthy donors. Overall study: The study's early data release held approximately 91 million unique TCRs from HLA-typed donors. Overall study results and limits: The authors enumerated under 200 TCR beta chains as linked to cytomegalovirus. Reportedly, HLA-A and HLA-B alleles of most subjects were accurately predicted from TCR beta.

Use of 60 Vbeta and 13 Jbeta primers characterized the PCR. TCRdb keeps only in-frame clones here, not all; method: immunoSEQ multiplex PCR. The table lists more than 150,000 clones, 84% of them singletons. On this clone itself: Its specificity is not known.

This CDR3 region has 14 residues. Deletions cut 5 bases from V and 2 bases from J, with 13 bases between. Germline values: CDR1 SGHTA, CDR2 FQGNSA. The sequenced material came from PBMCs. This rearrangement joins TRBV7-2 to TRBJ2-7; D may be TRBD2 (7 bases). The receptor comes from a girl aged 2 to 9 in good health and CMV-seropositive. The CDR3 DNA reads as TGTGCCAGCAGCGCAAGCGGGACAACCTACGAGCAGTACTTC. It specifies CASSASGTTYEQYF.